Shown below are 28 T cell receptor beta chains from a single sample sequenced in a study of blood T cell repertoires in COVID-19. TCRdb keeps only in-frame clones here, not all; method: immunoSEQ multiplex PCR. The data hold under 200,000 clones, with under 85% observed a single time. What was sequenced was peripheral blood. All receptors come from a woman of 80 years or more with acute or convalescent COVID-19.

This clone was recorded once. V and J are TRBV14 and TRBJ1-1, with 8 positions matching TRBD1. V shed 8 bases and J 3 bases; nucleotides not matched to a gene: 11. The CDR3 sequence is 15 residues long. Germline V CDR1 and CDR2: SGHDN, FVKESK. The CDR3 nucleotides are TGTGCCAGCTCCCAGGGGGCGCGAGGGTACACTGAAGCTTTCTTT. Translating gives CASSQGARGYTEAFF.

In DNA form, the CDR3 reads TGTGCCAGCAGCTTAGCGCAGGGGAAGTTGGGCGGCTACACCTTC. It specifies CASSLAQGKLGGYTF. The chain combines TRBV7-9 with TRBJ1-2; a weak D match, TRBD1 (6 bases). V shed 0 bases and J shed 8 bases, with 16 bases lying between them. Germline values: CDR1 SEHNR, CDR2 FQNEAQ (reference sequence). The CDR3 has 15 residues.

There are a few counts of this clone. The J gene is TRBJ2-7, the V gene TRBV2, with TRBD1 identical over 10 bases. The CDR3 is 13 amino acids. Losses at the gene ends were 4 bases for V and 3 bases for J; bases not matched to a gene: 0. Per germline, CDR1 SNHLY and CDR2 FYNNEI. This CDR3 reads CASSGTGGYEQYF. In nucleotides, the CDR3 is TGTGCCAGCAGTGGGACAGGGGGCTACGAGCAGTACTTC.

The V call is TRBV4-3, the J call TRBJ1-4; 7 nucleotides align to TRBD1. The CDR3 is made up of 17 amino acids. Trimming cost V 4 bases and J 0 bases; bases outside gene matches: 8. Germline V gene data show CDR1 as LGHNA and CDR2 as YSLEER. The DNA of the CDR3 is TGCGCCAGCAGCCTCAAACCCGGGACAGCAACTAATGAAAAACTGTTTTTT. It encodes CASSLKPGTATNEKLFF.

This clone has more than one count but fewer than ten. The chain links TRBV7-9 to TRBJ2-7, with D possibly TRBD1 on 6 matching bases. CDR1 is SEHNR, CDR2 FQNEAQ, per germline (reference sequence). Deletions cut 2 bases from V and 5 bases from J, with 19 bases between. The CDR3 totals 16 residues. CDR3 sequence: CASSLSTQQGLHEQYF. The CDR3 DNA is TGTGCCAGCAGCTTATCGACTCAACAGGGTCTCCACGAGCAGTACTTC.

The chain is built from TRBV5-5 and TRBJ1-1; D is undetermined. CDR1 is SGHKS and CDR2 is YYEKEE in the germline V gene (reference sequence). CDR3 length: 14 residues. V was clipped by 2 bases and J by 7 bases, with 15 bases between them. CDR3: CASSFFGRGDEAFF. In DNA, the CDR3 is TGTGCCAGCAGCTTTTTCGGGCGCGGGGATGAAGCTTTCTTT.

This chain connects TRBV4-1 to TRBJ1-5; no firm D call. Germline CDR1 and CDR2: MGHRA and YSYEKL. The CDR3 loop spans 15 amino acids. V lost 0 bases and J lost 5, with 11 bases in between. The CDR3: CASSQEVTQDQPQHF. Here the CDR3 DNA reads TGCGCCAGCAGCCAAGAGGTGACCCAGGATCAGCCCCAGCATTTT.

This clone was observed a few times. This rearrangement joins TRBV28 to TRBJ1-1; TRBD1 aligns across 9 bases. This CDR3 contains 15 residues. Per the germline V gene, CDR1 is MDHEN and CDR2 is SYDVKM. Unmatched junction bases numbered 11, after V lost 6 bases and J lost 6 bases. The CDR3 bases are TGTGCCAGCAGACCTACAGGGGGCGAGAGTTCTGAAGCTTTCTTT. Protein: CASRPTGGESSEAFF.

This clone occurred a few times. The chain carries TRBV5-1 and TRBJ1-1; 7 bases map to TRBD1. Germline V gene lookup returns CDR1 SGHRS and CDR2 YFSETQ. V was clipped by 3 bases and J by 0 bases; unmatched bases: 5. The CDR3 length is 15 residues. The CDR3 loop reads CASSSPGQMNTEAFF. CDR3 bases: TGCGCCAGCAGCTCCCCGGGACAGATGAACACTGAAGCTTTCTTT.

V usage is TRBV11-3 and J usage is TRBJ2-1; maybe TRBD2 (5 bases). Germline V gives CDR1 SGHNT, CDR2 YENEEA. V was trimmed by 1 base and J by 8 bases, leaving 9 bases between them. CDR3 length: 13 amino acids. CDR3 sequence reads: CASSLGPGDEQFF. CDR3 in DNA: TGTGCCAGCAGCTTAGGTCCCGGGGATGAGCAGTTCTTC. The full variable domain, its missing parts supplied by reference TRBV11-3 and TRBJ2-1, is EAGVVQSPRYKIIEKKQPVAFWCNPISGHNTLYWYLQNLGQGPELLIRYENEEAVDDSQLPKDRFSAERLKGVDSTLKIQPAELGDSAVYLCASSLGPGDEQFFGPGTRLTVL.

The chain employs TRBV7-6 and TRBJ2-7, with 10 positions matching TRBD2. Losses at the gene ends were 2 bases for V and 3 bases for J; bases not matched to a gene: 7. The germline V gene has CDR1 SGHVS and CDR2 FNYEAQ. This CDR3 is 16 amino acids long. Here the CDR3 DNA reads TGTGCCAGCAGCTTAACCATGTCTAGCGGGAGCTACGAGCAGTACTTC. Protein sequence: CASSLTMSSGSYEQYF.

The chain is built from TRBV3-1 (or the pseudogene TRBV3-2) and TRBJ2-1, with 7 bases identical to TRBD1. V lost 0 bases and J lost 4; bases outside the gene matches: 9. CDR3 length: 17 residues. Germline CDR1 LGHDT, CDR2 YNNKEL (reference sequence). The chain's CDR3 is CASSQDVWGTAYNEQFF. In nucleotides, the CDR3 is TGTGCCAGCAGCCAAGATGTTTGGGGGACAGCATACAATGAGCAGTTCTTC.

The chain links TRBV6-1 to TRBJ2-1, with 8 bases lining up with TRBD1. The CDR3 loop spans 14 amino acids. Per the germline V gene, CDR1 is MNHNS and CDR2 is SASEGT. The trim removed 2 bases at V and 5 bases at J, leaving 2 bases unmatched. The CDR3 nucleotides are TGTGCCAGCAGTGAACCGGGACAGGACAATGAGCAGTTCTTC. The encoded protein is CASSEPGQDNEQFF.

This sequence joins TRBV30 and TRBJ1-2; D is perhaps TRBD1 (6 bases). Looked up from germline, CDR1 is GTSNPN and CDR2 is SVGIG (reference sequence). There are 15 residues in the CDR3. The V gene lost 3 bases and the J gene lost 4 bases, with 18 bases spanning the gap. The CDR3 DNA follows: TGTGCCTGGAGGATCAGTACAGGGTTGGGCTATGGCTACACCTTC. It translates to CAWRISTGLGYGYTF.

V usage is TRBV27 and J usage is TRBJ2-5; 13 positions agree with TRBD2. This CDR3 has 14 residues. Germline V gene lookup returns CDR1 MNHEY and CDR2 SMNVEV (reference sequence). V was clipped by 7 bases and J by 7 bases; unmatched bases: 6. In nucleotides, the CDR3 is TGTGCCAGCACCTGGACTAGCGGGAGCGGGACCCAGTACTTC. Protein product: CASTWTSGSGTQYF.

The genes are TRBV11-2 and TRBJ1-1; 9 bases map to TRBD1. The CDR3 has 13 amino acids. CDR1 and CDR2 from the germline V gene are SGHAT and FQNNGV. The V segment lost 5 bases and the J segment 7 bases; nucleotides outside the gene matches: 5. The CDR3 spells CASSRTGVDEAFF. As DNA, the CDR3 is TGTGCCAGCAGCAGGACAGGGGTTGATGAAGCTTTCTTT.

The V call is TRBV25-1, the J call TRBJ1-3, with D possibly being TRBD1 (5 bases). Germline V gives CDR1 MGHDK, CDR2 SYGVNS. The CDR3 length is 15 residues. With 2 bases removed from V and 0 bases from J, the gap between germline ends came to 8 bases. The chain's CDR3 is CASSERGFSGNTIYF. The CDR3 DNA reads TGTGCCAGCAGTGAACGGGGGTTCTCTGGAAACACCATATATTTT.

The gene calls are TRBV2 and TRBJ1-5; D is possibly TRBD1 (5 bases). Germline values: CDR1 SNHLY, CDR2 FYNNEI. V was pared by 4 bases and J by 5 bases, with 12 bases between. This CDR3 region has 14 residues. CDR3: CASSAGRGYQPQHF. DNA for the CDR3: TGTGCCAGCAGTGCCGGCCGGGGGTATCAGCCCCAGCATTTT.

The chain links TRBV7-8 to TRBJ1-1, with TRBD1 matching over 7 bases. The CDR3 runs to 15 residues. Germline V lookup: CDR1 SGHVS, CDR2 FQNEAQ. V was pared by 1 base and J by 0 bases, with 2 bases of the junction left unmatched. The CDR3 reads CASSLGGQLNTEAFF. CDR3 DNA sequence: TGTGCCAGCAGCTTAGGGGGACAGCTGAACACTGAAGCTTTCTTT.

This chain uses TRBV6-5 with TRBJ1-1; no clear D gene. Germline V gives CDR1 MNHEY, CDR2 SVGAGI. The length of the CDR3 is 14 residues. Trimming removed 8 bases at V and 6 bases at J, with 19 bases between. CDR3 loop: CASWTQRMNAEAFF. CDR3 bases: TGTGCCAGCTGGACTCAAAGGATGAATGCTGAAGCTTTCTTT.

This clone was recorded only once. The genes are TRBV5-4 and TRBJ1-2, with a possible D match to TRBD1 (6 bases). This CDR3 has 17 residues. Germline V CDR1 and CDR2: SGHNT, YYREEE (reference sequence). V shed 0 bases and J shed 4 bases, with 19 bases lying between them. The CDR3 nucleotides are TGTGCCAGCAGCTTGGTTCACAGGGAACACTCGGGCTATGGCTACACCTTC. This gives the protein CASSLVHREHSGYGYTF.

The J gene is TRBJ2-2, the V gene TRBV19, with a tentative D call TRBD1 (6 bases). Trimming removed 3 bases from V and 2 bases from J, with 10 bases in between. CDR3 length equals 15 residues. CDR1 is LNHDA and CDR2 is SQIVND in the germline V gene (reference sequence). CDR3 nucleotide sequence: TGTGCCAGTAGTATTACAGGGCTTAACACCGGGGAGCTGTTTTTT. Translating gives CASSITGLNTGELFF.

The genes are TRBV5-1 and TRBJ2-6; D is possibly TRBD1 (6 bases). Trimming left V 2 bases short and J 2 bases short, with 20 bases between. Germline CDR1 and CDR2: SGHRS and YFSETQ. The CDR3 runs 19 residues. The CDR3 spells CASSLTLTGLRAGANVLTF. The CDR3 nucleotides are TGCGCCAGCAGCTTAACTTTGACAGGTCTAAGGGCTGGGGCCAACGTCCTGACTTTC.

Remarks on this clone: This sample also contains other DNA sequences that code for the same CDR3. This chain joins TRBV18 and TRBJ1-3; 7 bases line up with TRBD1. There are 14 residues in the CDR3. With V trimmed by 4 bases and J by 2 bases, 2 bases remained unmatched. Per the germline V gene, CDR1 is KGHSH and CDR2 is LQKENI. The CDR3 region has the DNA TGTGCCAGCTCACAGGGGGCGCCTGGAAACACCATATATTTT. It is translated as CASSQGAPGNTIYF.

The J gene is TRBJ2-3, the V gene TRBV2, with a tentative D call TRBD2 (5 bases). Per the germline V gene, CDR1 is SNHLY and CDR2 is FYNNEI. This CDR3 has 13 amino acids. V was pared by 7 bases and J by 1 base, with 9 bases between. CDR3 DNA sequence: TGTGCCAGCAAAGTCGGGGGCACAGATACGCAGTATTTT. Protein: CASKVGGTDTQYF.

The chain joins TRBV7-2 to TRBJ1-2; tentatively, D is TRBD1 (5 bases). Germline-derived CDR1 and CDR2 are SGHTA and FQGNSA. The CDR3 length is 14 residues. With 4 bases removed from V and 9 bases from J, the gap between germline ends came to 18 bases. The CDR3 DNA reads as TGTGCCAGCAGCTCCGGGACTTTTTTCGTTAGCTACACCTTC. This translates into CASSSGTFFVSYTF.

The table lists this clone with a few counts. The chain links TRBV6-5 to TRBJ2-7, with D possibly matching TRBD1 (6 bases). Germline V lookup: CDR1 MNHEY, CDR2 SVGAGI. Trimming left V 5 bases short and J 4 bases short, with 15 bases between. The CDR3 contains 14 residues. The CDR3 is CASSTIGQIYEQYF. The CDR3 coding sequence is TGTGCCAGCAGTACTATAGGACAGATATACGAGCAGTACTTC.

CDR3 region: CASSRHRGGISNEQFF. CDR3 DNA: TGTGCCAGCAGTCGGCACAGGGGGGGAATTTCCAATGAGCAGTTCTTC. V gene TRBV6-2 or TRBV6-3 combines with J gene TRBJ2-1; D is possibly TRBD1 (8 bases). The CDR3 extends over 16 amino acids. V lost 5 bases, J lost 6 bases, and 20 bases lay in between. In germline, CDR1 is MNHEY, CDR2 SVGEGT.